This TCR beta chain derives from a study of patients and donors after allogeneic stem cell transplantation. With regard to this clonotype: At one end the junction does not follow the germline gene, possibly because of a read error.

MiXCR, applied by TCRdb to the RT-PCR reads, yields one record per CDR3 protein. In the table there are 10,000 to 12,000 distinct CDR3 sequences, under 25% of which are singletons. CDR3 length: 12 amino acids. The germline CDR1 and CDR2 sequences are SGHTS and YDEGEE. The TCR originated in a human donor who was either an allogeneic HSCT recipient or a stem cell or donor lymphocyte infusion donor (not recorded which). It is not recorded whose cells these are; they may come from a transplant donor. The genes are TRBV5-8 and TRBJ1-1, with D possibly TRBD1 on 6 matching bases. Material: blood, either unsorted or a sorted T cell fraction (not recorded which). The CDR3 nucleotides are TGTGCCAGCAGCTTGGAGGGGGGGGCAGGGAACTTT. This encodes CASSLEGGAGNF.